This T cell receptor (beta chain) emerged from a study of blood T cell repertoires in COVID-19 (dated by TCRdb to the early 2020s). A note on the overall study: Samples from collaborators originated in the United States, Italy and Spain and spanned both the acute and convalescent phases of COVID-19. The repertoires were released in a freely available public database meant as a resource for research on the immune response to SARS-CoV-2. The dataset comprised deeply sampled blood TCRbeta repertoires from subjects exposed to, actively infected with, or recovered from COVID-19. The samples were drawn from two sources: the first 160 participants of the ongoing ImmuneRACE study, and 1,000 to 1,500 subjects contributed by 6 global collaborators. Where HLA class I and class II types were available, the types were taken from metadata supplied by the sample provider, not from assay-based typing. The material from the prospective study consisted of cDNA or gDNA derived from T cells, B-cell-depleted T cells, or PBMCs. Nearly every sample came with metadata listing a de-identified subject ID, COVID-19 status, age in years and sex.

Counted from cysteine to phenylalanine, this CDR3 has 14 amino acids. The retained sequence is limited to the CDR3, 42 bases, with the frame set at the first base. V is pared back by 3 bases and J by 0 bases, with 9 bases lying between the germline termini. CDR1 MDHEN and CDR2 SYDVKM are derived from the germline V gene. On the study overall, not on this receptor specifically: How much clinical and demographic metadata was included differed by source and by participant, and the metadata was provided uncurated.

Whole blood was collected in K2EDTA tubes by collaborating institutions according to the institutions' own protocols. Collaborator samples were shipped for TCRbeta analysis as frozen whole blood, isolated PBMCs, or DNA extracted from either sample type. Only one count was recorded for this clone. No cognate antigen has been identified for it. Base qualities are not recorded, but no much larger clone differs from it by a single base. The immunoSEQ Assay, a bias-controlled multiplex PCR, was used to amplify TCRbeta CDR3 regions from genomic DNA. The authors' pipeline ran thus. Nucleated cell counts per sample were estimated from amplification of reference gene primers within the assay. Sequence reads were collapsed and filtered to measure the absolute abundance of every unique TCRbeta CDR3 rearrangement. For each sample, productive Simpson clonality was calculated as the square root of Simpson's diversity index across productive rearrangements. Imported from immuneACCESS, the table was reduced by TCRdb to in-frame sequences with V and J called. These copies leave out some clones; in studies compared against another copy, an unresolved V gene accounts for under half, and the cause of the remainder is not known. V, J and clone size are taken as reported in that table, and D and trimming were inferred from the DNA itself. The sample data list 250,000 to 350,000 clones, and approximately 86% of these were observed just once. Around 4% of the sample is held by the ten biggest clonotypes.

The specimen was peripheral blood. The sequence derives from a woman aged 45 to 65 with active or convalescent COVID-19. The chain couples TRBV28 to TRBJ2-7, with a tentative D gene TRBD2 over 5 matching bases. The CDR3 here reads CASSLERTSYEQYF. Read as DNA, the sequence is TGTGCCAGCAGTTTGGAGCGGACCTCCTACGAGCAGTACTTC.